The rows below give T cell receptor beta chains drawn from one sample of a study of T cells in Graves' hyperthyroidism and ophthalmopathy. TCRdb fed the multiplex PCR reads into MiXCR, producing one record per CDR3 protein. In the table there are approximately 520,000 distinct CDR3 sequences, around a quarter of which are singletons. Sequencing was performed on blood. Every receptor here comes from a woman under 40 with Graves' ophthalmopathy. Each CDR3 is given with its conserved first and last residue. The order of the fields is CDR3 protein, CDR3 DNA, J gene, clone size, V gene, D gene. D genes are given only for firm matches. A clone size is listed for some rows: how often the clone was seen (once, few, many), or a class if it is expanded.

CDR3 protein: CATQGNSYEQYF; CDR3 DNA: TGTGCCACACAGGGTAATTCCTACGAGCAGTACTTC; J gene: TRBJ2-7; clone size: many; V gene: TRBV2; D gene: -
CDR3 protein: CASSPTDSPLHF; CDR3 DNA: TGTGCCAGCAGCCCAACAGATTCACCCCTCCACTTT; J gene: TRBJ1-6; clone size: few; V gene: TRBV12-3/TRBV12-4; D gene: -
CDR3 protein: CASSREAGYGYTF; CDR3 DNA: TGTGCCAGCAGTCGCGAGGCCGGCTATGGCTACACCTTC; J gene: TRBJ1-2; clone size: few; V gene: TRBV6-2/TRBV6-3; D gene: -
CDR3 protein: CASSLTGSATEAFF; CDR3 DNA: TGCGCCAGCAGCTTGACAGGGAGTGCCACTGAAGCTTTCTTT; J gene: TRBJ1-1; clone size: many; V gene: TRBV5-1; D gene: -
CDR3 protein: CASKGGAIGDTEAFF; CDR3 DNA: TGTGCCAGCAAGGGGGGCGCAATCGGGGACACTGAAGCTTTCTTT; J gene: TRBJ1-1; clone size: many; V gene: TRBV12-3/TRBV12-4; D gene: -
CDR3 protein: CASRLNPQGQYEQYF; CDR3 DNA: TGTGCCAGCAGATTAAACCCACAGGGCCAATACGAGCAGTACTTC; J gene: TRBJ2-7; clone size: -; V gene: TRBV7-2; D gene: -
CDR3 protein: CASREGNGGTEAFF; CDR3 DNA: TGTGCCAGCAGGGAGGGAAACGGTGGCACTGAAGCTTTCTTT; J gene: TRBJ1-1; clone size: -; V gene: TRBV6-1; D gene: -
CDR3 protein: CAISESGTSGTETQYF; CDR3 DNA: TGTGCCATCAGTGAGTCGGGGACTAGCGGGACAGAGACCCAGTACTTC; J gene: TRBJ2-5; clone size: few; V gene: TRBV10-3; D gene: TRBD2
CDR3 protein: CASSPGRGAGRSTEAFF; CDR3 DNA: TGTGCCAGCAGTCCTGGCCGAGGGGCAGGGCGGTCCACTGAAGCTTTCTTT; J gene: TRBJ1-1; clone size: many; V gene: TRBV6-4; D gene: -
CDR3 protein: CASSTQEATEAFF; CDR3 DNA: TGTGCCAGCAGCACACAGGAGGCCACTGAAGCTTTCTTT; J gene: TRBJ1-1; clone size: many; V gene: TRBV7-3; D gene: -
CDR3 protein: CASSYRAQDEQYF; CDR3 DNA: TGTGCCAGCAGTTACCGGGCCCAAGACGAGCAGTACTTC; J gene: TRBJ2-7; clone size: many; V gene: TRBV6-2/TRBV6-3; D gene: -
CDR3 protein: CASTPTRIGELFF; CDR3 DNA: TGTGCCAGCACCCCGACCCGAATAGGGGAGCTGTTTTTT; J gene: TRBJ2-2; clone size: -; V gene: TRBV28; D gene: -
CDR3 protein: CASSLDSRTYGYTF; CDR3 DNA: TGTGCCAGCAGCCTGGACAGCCGCACCTATGGCTACACCTTC; J gene: TRBJ1-2; clone size: many; V gene: TRBV11-2; D gene: -
CDR3 protein: CASTREQGANTEAFF; CDR3 DNA: TGTGCCAGCACCCGAGAACAGGGGGCGAACACTGAAGCTTTCTTT; J gene: TRBJ1-1; clone size: -; V gene: TRBV6-2/TRBV6-3; D gene: TRBD1